This record covers a single TCR beta chain. Its target is unknown. After removal of 1 base from V and 8 bases from J, the junction contained 9 bases not matched to a gene. The germline V gene encodes CDR1 SGHVS and CDR2 FNYEAQ. The length of the CDR3 is 16 residues. These data come from a study of vaccination effects on CD4 cells after COVID-19. Study context: A couple of convalescent patients gave samples 16 days and one week before vaccination.

Clones were sequenced by immunoSEQ multiplex PCR, and TCRdb holds only the in-frame ones, with some missing. The sample lists fewer than 90,000 clones, more than 65% occurring once. Study conclusions and caveats: Clones arising from infection and from vaccination showed marked clonal contraction late after vaccination. In the study, convalescent patients were few, and early post-infection timepoints were absent.

Before sequencing, viral peptide pools were used by the ViraFEST assay to expand antigen-specific CD4+ T cells. At the end of approximately 10 days of culture, CD4+ T cells were isolated. The person's infection with SARS-CoV-2, confirmed by PCR, took place between March and December 2020. Wells each received some 2.2 million PBMC, cultured with 10 IU/ml IL-2 and approximately 10 ug/ml peptides. This TCR was recovered from a human donor who had a prior SARS-CoV-2 infection. The chain links TRBV7-6 to TRBJ2-1; 9 nucleotides match TRBD2. The sample was CD4+ T cells from PBMCs cultured with HIV peptides, taken before COVID-19 vaccination. Subset reported: HIV-1 Nef peptide pool negative control/reference culture. CDR3: CASSLGGGRALDEQFF. CDR3 in DNA: TGTGCCAGCAGCTTAGGAGGCGGGAGGGCTCTGGATGAGCAGTTCTTC. The full variable domain, its missing parts supplied by reference TRBV7-6 and TRBJ2-1, is GAGVSQSPRYKVTKRGQDVALRCDPISGHVSLYWYRQALGQGPEFLTYFNYEAQQDKSGLPNDRFSAERPEGSISTLTIQRTEQRDSAMYRCASSLGGGRALDEQFFGPGTRLTVL.